This TCR beta chain derives from a study of T-cell reconstitution after alpha-beta-depleted transplantation in children. This clonotype appeared many times. Its target is unknown. Broader study findings: Newly generated T cells supplied most T-cell counts and diversity one year post-transplant. Roughly two months post-transplant, alpha-beta T cells reportedly originated from several hundred graft clones that had expanded.

Construction of the TCRbeta library involved unique molecular identifiers. TCRdb reanalysed the PCR reads using MiXCR and keeps one entry per CDR3 protein. The sample lists some 300,000 distinct CDR3 sequences, approximately 7.3% occurring once. This CDR3 spans 15 amino acids. Germline V CDR1 and CDR2: SNHLY, FYNNEI. V was cut by 3 bases and J by 1 base, with 11 bases left in between. Specimen: peripheral blood, collected 360 days after TCRalphabeta/CD19-depleted stem cell transplant. This chain uses TRBV2 with TRBJ2-3; D is possibly TRBD2 (6 bases). The TCR sequence derives from a female patient aged 2-15 years who had a stem cell transplant for Fanconi anemia, so the T cells may come from the graft donor. CDR3 amino acids: CASSESGTGTDTQYF. The CDR3 nucleotides are TGTGCCAGCAGTGAGTCTGGGACTGGCACAGATACGCAGTATTTT.